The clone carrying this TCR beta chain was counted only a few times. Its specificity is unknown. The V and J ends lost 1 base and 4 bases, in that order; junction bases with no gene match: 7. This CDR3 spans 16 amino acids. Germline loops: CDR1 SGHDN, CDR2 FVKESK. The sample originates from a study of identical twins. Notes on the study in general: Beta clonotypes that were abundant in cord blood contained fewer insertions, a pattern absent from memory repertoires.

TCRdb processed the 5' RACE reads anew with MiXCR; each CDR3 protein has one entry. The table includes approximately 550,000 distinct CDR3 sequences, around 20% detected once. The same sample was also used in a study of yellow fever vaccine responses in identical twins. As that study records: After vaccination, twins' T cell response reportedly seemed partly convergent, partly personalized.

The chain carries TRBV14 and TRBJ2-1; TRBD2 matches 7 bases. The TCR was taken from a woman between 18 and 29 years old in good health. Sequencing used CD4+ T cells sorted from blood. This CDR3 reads CASSQGAGALYNEQFF. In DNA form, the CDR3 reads TGTGCCAGCAGCCAAGGGGCGGGAGCGCTATACAATGAGCAGTTCTTC.